This T cell receptor (beta chain) comes out of a study of T cells in Graves' hyperthyroidism and ophthalmopathy. From RNA transcripts, TCR beta CDR3 regions were amplified. Carried out on the TCR CDR3, a first-round RT-PCR used the HTBI primer set. TCRdb processed the multiplex PCR reads anew with MiXCR; each CDR3 protein has one entry. In the table there are under 350,000 distinct CDR3 sequences, about an eighth of which are singletons. V was pared by 3 bases and J by 4 bases, with 5 bases of the junction left unmatched. Germline-derived CDR1 and CDR2 are DFQATT and SNEGSKA (reference sequence). The CDR3 runs 14 residues. This clonotype was recorded many times.

The specimen was blood. V and J are TRBV20-1 and TRBJ1-2, with 10 bases matching TRBD1. The clonotype originates from a middle-aged woman with Graves' ophthalmopathy. The CDR3 region has the DNA TGCAGTGCTAGGACAGGGGGCGTAGGCTATGGCTACACCTTC. Its protein is CSARTGGVGYGYTF.